This T cell receptor (beta chain) appears in the sequencing data of a study of blood T cell repertoires in COVID-19. The overall study: The cDNA or gDNA used as material had been derived from T cells, B-cell-depleted T cells, or PBMCs.

Donors in Cohort 3 who had recovered were those with two negative PCRs, healthcare professional clearance, or resolution of their symptoms. Some clones are missing from TCRdb's copy, which holds only in-frame ones; the method was immunoSEQ multiplex PCR. Of 250,000 or so clones in the sample, more than 85% were seen once. Trimming cost V 5 bases and J 10 bases, with 17 bases left between them. Germline-derived CDR1 and CDR2 are SGHTA and FQGNSA. The CDR3 consists of 13 residues. The clonotype originates from a woman aged 45-65 years who had recovered from COVID-19. The genes are TRBV7-2 and TRBJ1-1; no clear D gene. The material sequenced was PBMCs or T cells enriched from blood (not recorded which). The CDR3 sequence: CASSLGLPAGAFF. The CDR3 region has the DNA TGTGCCAGCAGCCTGGGCCTCCCGGCGGGAGCTTTCTTT. The complete variable domain, with remaining parts taken from reference TRBV7-2 and TRBJ1-1, reads GAGVSQSPSNKVTEKGKDVELRCDPISGHTALYWYRQSLGQGLEFLIYFQGNSAPDKSGLPSDRFSAERTGGSVSTLTIQRTQQEDSAVYLCASSLGLPAGAFFGQGTRLTVV.